This T cell receptor beta chain stems from a study of T cell changes during pregnancy in multiple sclerosis. The method was immunoSEQ multiplex PCR; TCRdb's version includes in-frame clones alone and lacks a portion of them. The sample has tens of thousands of clones; over 90% are singletons. This receptor was identified in a female donor with multiple sclerosis, enrolled in a pregnancy study. The sequencing used peripheral blood, collected in the third trimester of pregnancy.

CDR3 coding DNA: TGTGCCACCAGCAGAGATGGGGATGACAGGAGCCATAACTATGGCTACACCTTC. The encoded protein is CATSRDGDDRSHNYGYTF. The chain links TRBV15 to TRBJ1-2; maybe TRBD1 (6 bases). Germline-derived CDR1 and CDR2 are LNHNV and YYDKDF (reference sequence). The CDR3 extends over 18 amino acids. V lost 0 bases to trimming and J lost 1 base, with 18 bases between them. Variable domain in full (rest from reference TRBV15 and TRBJ1-2): DAMVIQNPRYQVTQFGKPVTLSCSQTLNHNVMYWYQQKSSQAPKLLFHYYDKDFNNEADTPDNFQSRRPNTSFCFLDIRSPGLGDTAMYLCATSRDGDDRSHNYGYTFGSGTRLTVV.